This TCR beta chain was sequenced in a study of PD-L1 blockade in urothelial cancer. Time point given: pretreatment peripheral blood. The data were produced by immunoSEQ multiplex PCR, yet TCRdb's version contains in-frame clones alone and is incomplete. This table has 48,000 or so clones, approximately 88% appearing once. The source material was PBMCs, sampled around atezolizumab (anti-PD-L1) treatment. This sequence originates from a woman in her sixties with urothelial cancer.

The CDR3, as DNA: TGTGCTAGTGGTTTGGTTCGTGGTGGCAGGGGGTACCAAGAGACCCAGTACTTC. Translated: CASGLVRGGRGYQETQYF. This chain links TRBV12-5 with TRBJ2-5; TRBD1 matches at 7 bases. Germline lookup yields CDR1 LGHNT and CDR2 FRNRAP. The V gene end was trimmed by 0 bases and the J gene end by 0 bases; junction bases not matched to a gene: 10. The CDR3 covers 18 residues.